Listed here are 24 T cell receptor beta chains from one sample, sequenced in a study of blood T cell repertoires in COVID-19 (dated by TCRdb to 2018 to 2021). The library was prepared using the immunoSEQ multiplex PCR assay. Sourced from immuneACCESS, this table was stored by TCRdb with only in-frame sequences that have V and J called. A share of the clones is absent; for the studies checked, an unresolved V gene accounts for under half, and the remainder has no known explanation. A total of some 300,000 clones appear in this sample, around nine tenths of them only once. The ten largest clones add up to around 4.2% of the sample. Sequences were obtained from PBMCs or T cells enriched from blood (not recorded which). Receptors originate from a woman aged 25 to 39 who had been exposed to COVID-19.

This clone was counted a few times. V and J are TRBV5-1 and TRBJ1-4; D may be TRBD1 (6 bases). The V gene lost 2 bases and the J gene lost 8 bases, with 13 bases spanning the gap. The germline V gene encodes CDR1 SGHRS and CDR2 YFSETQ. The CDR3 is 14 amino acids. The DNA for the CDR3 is TGCGCCAGCAGCTTTGGACAGCACGAGGAAAAACTGTTTTTT. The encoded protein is CASSFGQHEEKLFF.

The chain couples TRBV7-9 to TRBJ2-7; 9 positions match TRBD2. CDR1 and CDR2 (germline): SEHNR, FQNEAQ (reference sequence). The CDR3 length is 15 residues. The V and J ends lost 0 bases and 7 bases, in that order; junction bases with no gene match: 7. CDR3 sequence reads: CASSLASGLAYEQYF. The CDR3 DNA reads TGTGCCAGCAGCTTAGCGTCTGGACTAGCGTATGAGCAGTACTTC.

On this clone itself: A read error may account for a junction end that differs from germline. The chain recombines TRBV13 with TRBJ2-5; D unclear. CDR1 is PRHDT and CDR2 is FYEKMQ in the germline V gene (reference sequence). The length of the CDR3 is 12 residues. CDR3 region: CASSLGRETQYF. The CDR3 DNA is TGTGCCAGCAGCCTAGGCAGGGAGACCCAGTACTTC.

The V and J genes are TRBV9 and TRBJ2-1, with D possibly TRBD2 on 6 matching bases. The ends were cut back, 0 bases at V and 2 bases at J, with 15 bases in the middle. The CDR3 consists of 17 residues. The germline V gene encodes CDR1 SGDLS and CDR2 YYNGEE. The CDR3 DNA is TGTGCCAGCAGCGTAGGGAGGGCGGGGTCCACCTACAATGAGCAGTTCTTC. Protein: CASSVGRAGSTYNEQFF.

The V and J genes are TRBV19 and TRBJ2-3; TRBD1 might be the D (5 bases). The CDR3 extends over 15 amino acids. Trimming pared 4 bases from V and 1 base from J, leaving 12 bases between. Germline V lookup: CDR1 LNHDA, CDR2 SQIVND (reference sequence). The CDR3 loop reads CASSRSRDRTDTQYF. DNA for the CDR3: TGTGCCAGTAGTAGGAGCAGGGATCGCACAGATACGCAGTATTTT.

CDR3 nucleotides: TGTGCCATCAGGGGACAGGGAGACGATCAGCCCCAGCATTTT. It is translated as CAIRGQGDDQPQHF. V is TRBV10-3 and J is TRBJ1-5; 9 nucleotides match TRBD1. V trimming: 6 bases; J trimming: 5 bases; junction bases outside the gene matches: 5. Germline V gives CDR1 ENHRY, CDR2 SYGVKD. This CDR3 spans 14 amino acids.

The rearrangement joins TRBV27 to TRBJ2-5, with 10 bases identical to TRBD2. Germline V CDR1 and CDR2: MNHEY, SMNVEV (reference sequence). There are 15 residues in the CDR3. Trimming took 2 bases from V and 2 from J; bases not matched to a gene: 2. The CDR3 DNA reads TGTGCCAGCAGTTTACTAGCGGGAGAACAAGAGACCCAGTACTTC. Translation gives CASSLLAGEQETQYF.

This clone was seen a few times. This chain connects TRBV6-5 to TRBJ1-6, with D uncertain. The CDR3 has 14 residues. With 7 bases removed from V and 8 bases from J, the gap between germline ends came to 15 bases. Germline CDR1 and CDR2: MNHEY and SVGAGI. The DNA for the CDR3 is TGTGCCAGCACTTCACACCATCTGGATTCACCCCTCCACTTT. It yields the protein CASTSHHLDSPLHF.

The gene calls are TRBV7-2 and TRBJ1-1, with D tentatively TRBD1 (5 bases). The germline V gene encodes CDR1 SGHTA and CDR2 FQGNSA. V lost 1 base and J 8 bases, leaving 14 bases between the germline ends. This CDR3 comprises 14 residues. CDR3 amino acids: CASSLDSVGLEAFF. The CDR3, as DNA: TGTGCCAGCAGCTTAGACTCGGTGGGGCTGGAAGCTTTCTTT. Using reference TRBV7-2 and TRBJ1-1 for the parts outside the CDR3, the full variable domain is GAGVSQSPSNKVTEKGKDVELRCDPISGHTALYWYRQSLGQGLEFLIYFQGNSAPDKSGLPSDRFSAERTGGSVSTLTIQRTQQEDSAVYLCASSLDSVGLEAFFGQGTRLTVV.

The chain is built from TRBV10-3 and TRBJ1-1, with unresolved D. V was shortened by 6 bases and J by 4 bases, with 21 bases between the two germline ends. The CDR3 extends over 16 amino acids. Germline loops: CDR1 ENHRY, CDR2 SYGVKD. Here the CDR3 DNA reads TGTGCCATCAGCGCGGAGGCGGCCTCCGTGCCCACTGAAGCTTTCTTT. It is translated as CAISAEAASVPTEAFF.

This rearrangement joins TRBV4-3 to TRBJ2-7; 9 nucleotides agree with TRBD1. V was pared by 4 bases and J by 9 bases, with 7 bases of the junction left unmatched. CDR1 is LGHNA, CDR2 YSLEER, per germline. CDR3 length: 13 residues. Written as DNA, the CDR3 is TGCGCCAGCAGCCCGGGACAGGGCTTGCGGCAGTACTTC. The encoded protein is CASSPGQGLRQYF.

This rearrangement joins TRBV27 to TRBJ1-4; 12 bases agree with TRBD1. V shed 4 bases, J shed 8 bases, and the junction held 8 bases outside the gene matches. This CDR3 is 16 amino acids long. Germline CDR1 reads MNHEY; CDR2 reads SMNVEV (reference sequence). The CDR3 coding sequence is TGTGCCAGCAGTTCTTACCGGGACAGGGGGCTGGAAAAACTGTTTTTT. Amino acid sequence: CASSSYRDRGLEKLFF.

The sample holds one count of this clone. This CDR3 is CASSERGAGGELFF. CDR3 DNA sequence: TGTGCCAGCAGTGAAAGAGGCGCAGGGGGGGAGCTGTTTTTT. J is TRBJ2-2 and V is TRBV6-1; a weak D match, TRBD1 (5 bases). Trimming removed 2 bases from V and 8 bases from J, with 12 bases in between. Germline-derived CDR1 and CDR2 are MNHNS and SASEGT. This CDR3 comprises 14 residues.

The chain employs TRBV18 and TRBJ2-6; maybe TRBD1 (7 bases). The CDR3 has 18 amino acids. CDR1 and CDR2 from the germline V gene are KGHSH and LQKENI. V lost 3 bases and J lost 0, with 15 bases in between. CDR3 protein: CASSPQGGYYSGANVLTF. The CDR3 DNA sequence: TGTGCCAGCTCACCCCAGGGGGGATACTACTCTGGGGCCAACGTCCTGACTTTC.

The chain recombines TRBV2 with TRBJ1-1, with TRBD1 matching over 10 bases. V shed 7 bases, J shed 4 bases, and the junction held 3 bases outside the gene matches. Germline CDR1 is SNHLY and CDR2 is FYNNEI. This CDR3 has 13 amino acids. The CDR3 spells CASIRQGATEAFF. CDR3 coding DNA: TGTGCCAGCATTAGACAGGGGGCCACTGAAGCTTTCTTT.

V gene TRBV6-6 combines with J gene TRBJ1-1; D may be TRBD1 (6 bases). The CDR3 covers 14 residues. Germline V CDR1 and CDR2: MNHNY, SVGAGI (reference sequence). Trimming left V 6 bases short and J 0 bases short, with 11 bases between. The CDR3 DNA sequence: TGTGCCAGCAGCTCAGGACAGTTGAACACTGAAGCTTTCTTT. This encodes CASSSGQLNTEAFF.

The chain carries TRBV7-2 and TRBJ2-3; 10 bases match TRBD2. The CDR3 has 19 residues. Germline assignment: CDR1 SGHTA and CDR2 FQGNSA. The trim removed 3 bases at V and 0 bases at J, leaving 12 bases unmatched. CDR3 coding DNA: TGTGCCAGCAGCTTCAGGCCCTCGATAGCGGGGGGAAGCACAGATACGCAGTATTTT. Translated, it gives CASSFRPSIAGGSTDTQYF.

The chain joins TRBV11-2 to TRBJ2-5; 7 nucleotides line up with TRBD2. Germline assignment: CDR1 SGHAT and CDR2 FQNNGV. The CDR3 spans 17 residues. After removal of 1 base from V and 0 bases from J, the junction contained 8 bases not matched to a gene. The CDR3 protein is CASSLVLSGGDQETQYF. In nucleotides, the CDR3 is TGTGCCAGCAGCTTAGTTTTATCGGGGGGAGACCAAGAGACCCAGTACTTC.

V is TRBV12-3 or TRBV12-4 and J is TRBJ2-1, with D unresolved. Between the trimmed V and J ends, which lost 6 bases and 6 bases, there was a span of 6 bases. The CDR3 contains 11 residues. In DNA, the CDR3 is TGTGCCAGCAGCCCCTCCAATGAGCAGTTCTTC. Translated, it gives CASSPSNEQFF.

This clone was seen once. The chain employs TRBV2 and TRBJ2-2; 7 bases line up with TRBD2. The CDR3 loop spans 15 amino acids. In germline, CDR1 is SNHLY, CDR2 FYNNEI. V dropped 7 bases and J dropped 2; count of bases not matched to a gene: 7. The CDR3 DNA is TGTGCCAGCAACGATGCGGGGGTTAACACCGGGGAGCTGTTTTTT. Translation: CASNDAGVNTGELFF.

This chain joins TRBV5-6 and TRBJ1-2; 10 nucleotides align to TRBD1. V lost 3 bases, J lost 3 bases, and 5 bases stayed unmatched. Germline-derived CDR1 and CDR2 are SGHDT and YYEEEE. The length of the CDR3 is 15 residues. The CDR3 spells CASSWPGTGDYGYTF. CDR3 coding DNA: TGTGCCAGCAGCTGGCCCGGGACAGGGGACTATGGCTACACCTTC.

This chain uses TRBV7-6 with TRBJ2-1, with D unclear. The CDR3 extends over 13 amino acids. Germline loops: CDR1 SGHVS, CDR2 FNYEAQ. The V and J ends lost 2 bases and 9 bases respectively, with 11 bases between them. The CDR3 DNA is TGTGCCAGCAGCTTATTTAGTGCGGTTGAGCAGTTCTTC. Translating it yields CASSLFSAVEQFF.

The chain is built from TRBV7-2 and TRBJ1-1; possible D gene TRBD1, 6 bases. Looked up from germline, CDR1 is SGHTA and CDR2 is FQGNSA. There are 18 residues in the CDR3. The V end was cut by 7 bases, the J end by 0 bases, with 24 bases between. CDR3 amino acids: CASNPRAETGGMNTEAFF. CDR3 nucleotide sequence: TGTGCCAGCAACCCCCGCGCCGAGACAGGCGGCATGAACACTGAAGCTTTCTTT.

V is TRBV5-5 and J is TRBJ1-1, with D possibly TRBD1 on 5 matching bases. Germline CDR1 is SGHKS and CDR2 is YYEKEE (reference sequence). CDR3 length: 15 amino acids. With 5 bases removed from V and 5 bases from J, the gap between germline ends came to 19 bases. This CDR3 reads CASRSGAEGATEAFF. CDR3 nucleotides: TGTGCCAGCAGATCTGGGGCGGAGGGAGCAACTGAAGCTTTCTTT.